Presented here are 12 T cell receptor beta chains from one specimen sequenced in a study of monozygotic twins with inflammatory bowel disease. For each CDR3 protein, TCRdb gives one entry from its re-call of the 5' RACE reads, without DNA. The repertoire shows about 380,000 distinct CDR3 sequences; the top ten hold approximately 2.8%. The sequenced sample consisted of blood. The receptors were sampled from a human donor with ulcerative colitis or Crohn's disease, or a healthy co-twin of an affected twin (not recorded which).

The gene calls are TRBV29-1 and TRBJ2-6. This CDR3 has 14 amino acids. The germline gives CDR1 SQVTM, CDR2 ANQGSEA. The CDR3 spells CSVEQRSGANVLTF.

This sequence joins TRBV19 and TRBJ2-7; checking the TCRdb D call of TRBD1 is not possible without DNA. Germline V gene sequence: CDR1 LNHDA, CDR2 SQIVND (reference sequence). The CDR3 length is 15 residues. CDR3 amino acids: CASSDGTGSSYEQYF.

CDR3 amino acids: CASSSPNSGAYEQYF. The chain has TRBV28 and TRBJ2-7; the D gene TCRdb calls, TRBD1, cannot be checked with no DNA. This CDR3 is 15 amino acids long. Germline CDR1 and CDR2: MDHEN and SYDVKM.

The genes are TRBV19 and TRBJ1-5. CDR1 and CDR2 (germline): LNHDA, SQIVND (reference sequence). The CDR3 runs to 14 residues. CDR3 amino acids: CASSIKDGNQPQHF.

The CDR3 protein is CASTSGGATDTQYF. V usage is TRBV11-3 and J usage is TRBJ2-3; the TRBD2 assignment by TCRdb is unverifiable without DNA. The CDR3 is made up of 14 amino acids. Germline CDR1 and CDR2: SGHNT and YENEEA. Full variable domain (missing parts from reference TRBV11-3 and TRBJ2-3): EAGVVQSPRYKIIEKKQPVAFWCNPISGHNTLYWYLQNLGQGPELLIRYENEEAVDDSQLPKDRFSAERLKGVDSTLKIQPAELGDSAVYLCASTSGGATDTQYFGPGTRLTVL.

J is TRBJ2-2 and V is TRBV5-1; TCRdb calls TRBD1, which cannot be checked without DNA. Germline V gives CDR1 SGHRS, CDR2 YFSETQ. The CDR3 extends over 14 amino acids. CDR3 residues: CASSPRQSHGELFF.

The CDR3 here is CASSLGGPWQGGQPQHF. This rearrangement joins TRBV5-6 to TRBJ1-5; absent DNA, TCRdb's TRBD1 call cannot be checked. Germline V CDR1 and CDR2: SGHDT, YYEEEE. The CDR3 spans 17 residues.

The chain employs TRBV20-1 and TRBJ1-2; TCRdb's D call of TRBD1 is untestable without DNA. This CDR3 contains 15 residues. Germline values: CDR1 DFQATT, CDR2 SNEGSKA (reference sequence). The CDR3 sequence is CSARAPDREQVGYTF.

The V call is TRBV25-1, the J call TRBJ2-7; TCRdb outputs TRBD1, but without DNA this stays unchecked. CDR3 length: 13 amino acids. CDR1 is MGHDK and CDR2 is SYGVNS in the germline V gene. The CDR3 sequence is CASAGTGPYEQYF.

CDR3 loop: CSARRGYPRNEQFF. The V and J genes are TRBV20-1 and TRBJ2-1. The CDR3 is made up of 14 amino acids. The germline V gene encodes CDR1 DFQATT and CDR2 SNEGSKA (reference sequence).

The rearrangement links TRBV6-5 to TRBJ2-7; as DNA is missing, the TRBD1 call by TCRdb cannot be tested. CDR1 and CDR2 (germline): MNHEY, SVGAGI. The CDR3 runs to 13 residues. CDR3 in amino acids: CASRRTGGDEQYF.

The chain uses TRBV28 and TRBJ2-4; TCRdb picks TRBD1, but there is no DNA to check that call. CDR3 length equals 15 residues. CDR1 and CDR2 from the germline V gene are MDHEN and SYDVKM. CDR3 loop: CASLSQGKAKNIQYF.